The T cell receptor (beta chain) under discussion was sequenced for a study of blood T cell repertoires in COVID-19. Assay: immunoSEQ multiplex PCR; the TCRdb copy retains only in-frame clones and omits some. The sample yields approximately 280,000 clones, nearly 90% seen once. The CDR3 contains 17 residues. Trimming cost V 0 bases and J 7 bases; bases outside gene matches: 8. Germline V CDR1 and CDR2: SGHRS, YFSETQ. The material sequenced was PBMCs or T cells enriched from blood (not recorded which). This clonotype originated in a woman between 18 and 29 years old with acute COVID-19. V and J are TRBV5-1 and TRBJ2-1; 12 bases fit TRBD2. The CDR3 sequence is CASSLDLGTSGRNEQFF. CDR3 in DNA: TGCGCCAGCAGCTTGGACCTCGGGACTAGCGGGCGAAATGAGCAGTTCTTC.